One sample yielded the 26 T cell receptor beta chains listed below, sequenced in a study of T cells in Graves' hyperthyroidism and ophthalmopathy. Amplification targeted TCR beta CDR3 regions from RNA transcripts. TCR CDR3 underwent first-round RT-PCR with the HTBI primer set. From the multiplex PCR reads, TCRdb called clonotypes with MiXCR, one entry per CDR3 protein. This table holds over 350,000 distinct CDR3 sequences, roughly 13% found once. Sequencing input: blood. These receptors originate from a man aged 50-59 years with Graves' ophthalmopathy.

The chain joins TRBV15 to TRBJ2-5; TRBD2 agrees at 14 bases. The junction had 7 bases not matched to a gene; V was cut back by 4 bases and J by 0 bases. This CDR3 contains 18 residues. Germline loops: CDR1 LNHNV, CDR2 YYDKDF (reference sequence). CDR3 sequence: CATSNRLAGGLYQETQYF. The CDR3 coding sequence is TGTGCCACCAGCAACCGACTAGCGGGAGGGCTTTACCAAGAGACCCAGTACTTC.

This clonotype has ten or more counts. The chain carries TRBV2 and TRBJ2-7, with D tentatively TRBD2 (5 bases). Germline values: CDR1 SNHLY, CDR2 FYNNEI. The V end was cut by 4 bases, the J end by 3 bases, with 13 bases between. This CDR3 has 14 residues. The CDR3 spells CASSVEARRYEQYF. The CDR3 DNA sequence: TGTGCCAGCAGTGTGGAGGCGCGACGCTACGAGCAGTACTTC.

This clonotype appeared many times. This chain joins TRBV30 and TRBJ2-3; D not certain. This CDR3 has 13 residues. CDR1 is GTSNPN, CDR2 SVGIG, per germline (reference sequence). V was shortened by 5 bases and J by 2 bases, with 11 bases between the two germline ends. The CDR3 DNA is TGTGCCTGGGCTGCTGGGATCACAGATACGCAGTATTTT. Amino acids: CAWAAGITDTQYF. The full variable domain, in which reference TRBV30 and TRBJ2-3 provide the parts outside the CDR3, is SQTIHQWPATLVQPVGSPLSLECTVEGTSNPNLYWYRQAAGRGLQLLFYSVGIGQISSEVPQNLSASRPQDRQFILSSKKLLLSDSGFYLCAWAAGITDTQYFGPGTRLTVL.

The sample holds many counts of this clonotype. V and J are TRBV5-1 and TRBJ1-1; maybe TRBD1 (6 bases). V lost 4 bases to trimming and J lost 1 base, with 11 bases between them. Germline V gives CDR1 SGHRS, CDR2 YFSETQ. There are 14 residues in the CDR3. The DNA for the CDR3 is TGCGCCAGCAGCCTAGACAGGCGGAACACTGAAGCTTTCTTT. Its translation: CASSLDRRNTEAFF.

The chain couples TRBV10-3 to TRBJ2-1, with 10 positions matching TRBD2. Germline V gene lookup returns CDR1 ENHRY and CDR2 SYGVKD. CDR3 size: 13 residues. Losses at the gene ends were 10 bases for V and 9 bases for J; bases not matched to a gene: 9. The CDR3 protein is CATRGTSAGEQFF. The CDR3 DNA sequence: TGTGCCACCAGAGGGACTAGCGCGGGTGAGCAGTTCTTC.

Only a few counts were recorded for this clonotype. Since a much larger clone is just one base distant, this may be a read error. The rearrangement links TRBV20-1 to TRBJ2-5, with unresolved D. The CDR3 sequence is 10 residues long. From germline, CDR1 is DFQATT and CDR2 SNEGSKA (reference sequence). CDR3 coding DNA: TGCGGTGCAAAGCAAGAGACCCAGTACTTC. It codes for CGAKQETQYF.

This clonotype has at least ten counts. The V and J genes are TRBV30 and TRBJ1-2, with a weak D call TRBD1 (5 bases). Germline values: CDR1 GTSNPN, CDR2 SVGIG (reference sequence). The CDR3 extends over 11 amino acids. Trimming pared 0 bases from V and 11 bases from J, leaving 10 bases between. The CDR3 reads CAWSVRREYTF. CDR3 nucleotide sequence: TGTGCCTGGAGTGTACGCAGGGAATACACCTTC.

The genes are TRBV28 and TRBJ2-1; D possibly corresponds to TRBD2 (6 bases). In germline, CDR1 is MDHEN, CDR2 SYDVKM. The CDR3 totals 14 residues. The germline V and J ends were trimmed by 6 bases and 2 bases, with 11 bases remaining between them. The CDR3 bases are TGTGCCAGCAGGGGTGCTAGCGCCTACAATGAGCAGTTCTTC. As protein: CASRGASAYNEQFF.

In its sample, this clonotype was seen a few times. V is TRBV10-3 and J is TRBJ2-7; D is possibly TRBD1 (5 bases). V lost 5 bases, J lost 4 bases, and 6 bases lay in between. The germline V gene encodes CDR1 ENHRY and CDR2 SYGVKD. There are 11 residues in the CDR3. The CDR3 nucleotides read TGTGCCATCAGTCAGGGTTACGAGCAGTACTTC. It codes for CAISQGYEQYF.

This clonotype was picked up a small number of times. The chain couples TRBV12-3 or TRBV12-4 to TRBJ2-4, with 9 nucleotides matching TRBD2. After removal of 5 bases from V and 0 bases from J, the junction contained 23 bases not matched to a gene. The CDR3 has 22 amino acids. The CDR3: CASSLLLAGDGIQLIAKNIQYF. In nucleotides, the CDR3 is TGTGCCAGCAGTCTATTGTTAGCGGGGGACGGAATCCAACTGATAGCCAAAAACATTCAGTACTTC.

In its sample, this clonotype was seen a few times. CDR3 residues: CSVARTGSYEQYF. In DNA form, the CDR3 reads TGCAGCGTTGCGAGGACAGGGAGCTACGAGCAGTACTTC. This chain joins TRBV29-1 and TRBJ2-7; TRBD1 aligns across 8 bases. The CDR3 loop spans 13 amino acids. Per germline, CDR1 SQVTM and CDR2 ANQGSEA. Trimming at V came to 4 bases and at J to 3 bases, leaving 5 bases not matched to a gene.

This clonotype was observed many times. The V gene is TRBV30, the J gene TRBJ2-2; TRBD2 matches 9 bases. V was pared by 0 bases and J by 5 bases, with 7 bases of the junction left unmatched. Germline loops: CDR1 GTSNPN, CDR2 SVGIG (reference sequence). The CDR3 consists of 16 residues. This chain's CDR3 is CAWSVRAGGYTGELFF. In nucleotides, the CDR3 is TGTGCCTGGAGTGTACGAGCGGGAGGTTATACCGGGGAGCTGTTTTTT.

Only a few counts were recorded for this clonotype. This chain connects TRBV7-9 to TRBJ1-4; D not resolved. This CDR3 is 14 amino acids long. Germline V gene data show CDR1 as SEHNR and CDR2 as FQNEAQ (reference sequence). The V end was cut by 4 bases, the J end by 8 bases, with 14 bases between. The CDR3 nucleotides are TGTGCCAGCAGCTCAGAACTTGGAGGGGAAAAACTGTTTTTT. It yields the protein CASSSELGGEKLFF.

This clonotype was detected many times. The chain is built from TRBV20-1 and TRBJ2-5, with TRBD2 identical over 9 bases. CDR1 is DFQATT and CDR2 is SNEGSKA in the germline V gene (reference sequence). The CDR3 has 15 residues. V shed 0 bases and J 8 bases; nucleotides not matched to a gene: 10. CDR3 sequence reads: CSARDPGLAGSTQYF. CDR3 in DNA: TGCAGTGCTAGAGACCCGGGACTAGCCGGTAGTACCCAGTACTTC.

This clonotype was found many times. This chain joins TRBV6-1 and TRBJ2-7; 11 positions match TRBD1. Trimming removed 5 bases from V and 3 bases from J; junction bases left unmatched: 3. The CDR3 spans 14 residues. Looked up from germline, CDR1 is MNHNS and CDR2 is SASEGT. CDR3 DNA sequence: TGTGCCAGCAGTACGGGACAGGGGGGCTACGAGCAGTACTTC. As protein: CASSTGQGGYEQYF.

V is TRBV12-3 or TRBV12-4 and J is TRBJ2-3; a weak D match, TRBD1 (6 bases). The CDR3 extends over 16 amino acids. The germline V and J ends were trimmed by 5 bases and 2 bases, with 17 bases remaining between them. The CDR3 protein is CASSPGRLGATDTQYF. CDR3 sequence (DNA): TGTGCCAGCAGTCCCGGACGGCTGGGGGCCACAGATACGCAGTATTTT.

The chain couples TRBV18 to TRBJ1-3; unclear D gene. In germline, CDR1 is KGHSH, CDR2 LQKENI. Trimming stripped 1 base from V and 0 bases from J, with 10 bases between. The CDR3 has 16 amino acids. CDR3 in DNA: TGTGCCAGCTCACCACTCTCCACGGCCTCTGGAAACACCATATATTTT. Its protein product is CASSPLSTASGNTIYF.

This clonotype has a handful of counts. This may be a read error, as it is one base from a much larger clone. The rearrangement joins TRBV12-3 or TRBV12-4 to TRBJ2-7; the D gene is possibly TRBD1 (6 bases). CDR3 size: 16 residues. V was trimmed by 2 bases and J by 6 bases, leaving 20 bases between them. For the CDR3, the DNA is TGTGCCAGCAGTTTACTACGGACAGAGTGGTACTCCGAGCAGTACTTC. The encoded protein is CASSLLRTEWYSEQYF.

This clonotype was seen repeatedly, ten times or more. The chain joins TRBV12-3 or TRBV12-4 to TRBJ2-1; maybe TRBD2 (5 bases). Between the trimmed V and J ends, which lost 7 bases and 3 bases, there was a span of 13 bases. CDR3 length equals 14 residues. DNA for the CDR3: TGTGCCAGCATCCACGCAGACTACTACAATGAGCAGTTCTTC. Translation: CASIHADYYNEQFF.

This chain links TRBV12-3 or TRBV12-4 with TRBJ1-2, with D unclear. V dropped 5 bases and J dropped 8 bases, with 9 bases sitting between them. This CDR3 has 11 amino acids. CDR3 nucleotides: TGTGCCAGCAGTAATGCAGTAGGCTACACCTTC. As protein: CASSNAVGYTF.

There are many counts of this clonotype. This chain links TRBV24-1 with TRBJ2-1; TRBD1 might be the D (6 bases). V gave up 9 bases and J gave up 0 bases, with 23 bases separating them. Germline CDR1 is KGHDR and CDR2 is SFDVKD. This CDR3 has 18 amino acids. For the CDR3, the DNA is TGTGCCACCGCCACGACAGGCCAATTATCTAGCTCCTACAATGAGCAGTTCTTC. This gives the protein CATATTGQLSSSYNEQFF.

In its sample, this clonotype was seen many times. CDR3 DNA: TGTGCCAGCAGTCCGGACAGAGGAGGCAATCAGCCCCAGCATTTT. Translating it yields CASSPDRGGNQPQHF. The V call is TRBV2, the J call TRBJ1-5; D is perhaps TRBD1 (6 bases). The CDR3 is made up of 15 amino acids. Per germline, CDR1 SNHLY and CDR2 FYNNEI. V gave up 5 bases and J gave up 2 bases, with 13 bases separating them.

The rearrangement joins TRBV19 to TRBJ2-1; 9 nucleotides line up with TRBD1. From germline, CDR1 is LNHDA and CDR2 SQIVND (reference sequence). CDR3 size: 15 residues. Unmatched junction bases numbered 13, after V lost 9 bases and J lost 7 bases. CDR3 sequence reads: CASNNFGTGTNEQFF. The CDR3 DNA reads TGTGCCAGCAACAACTTTGGGACAGGGACGAATGAGCAGTTCTTC.

About this clonotype: A much larger clone differs by one base, so this may be a read error. The rearrangement joins TRBV30 to TRBJ2-1; TRBD2 agrees at 7 bases. This CDR3 contains 15 residues. The ends lost 1 base at V and 4 bases at J; junction bases unmatched: 7. Germline CDR1 is GTSNPN and CDR2 is SVGIG (reference sequence). The CDR3 here is CAWSGGAGDYNEQFF. CDR3 bases: TGTGCCTGGAGTGGTGGGGCGGGAGATTACAATGAGCAGTTCTTC.

V usage is TRBV7-9 and J usage is TRBJ2-5; weak D call: TRBD2 (6 bases). Looked up from germline, CDR1 is SEHNR and CDR2 is FQNEAQ (reference sequence). Trimming took off 5 bases at V and 4 bases at J, with 20 bases between the two ends. The CDR3 consists of 16 residues. CDR3 nucleotide sequence: TGTGCCAGCAGCCCTTCGCGGGACCCTCGGAGAGAGACCCAGTACTTC. Its translation is CASSPSRDPRRETQYF.

This clonotype was seen repeatedly, ten times or more. The rearrangement uses TRBV28 and TRBJ1-1; D is uncertain. Germline values: CDR1 MDHEN, CDR2 SYDVKM. Trimming cost V 5 bases and J 0 bases, with 10 bases left between them. The CDR3 covers 14 residues. The CDR3 coding sequence is TGTGCCAGCAGTCAACCCAACATGAACACTGAAGCTTTCTTT. Its protein is CASSQPNMNTEAFF.